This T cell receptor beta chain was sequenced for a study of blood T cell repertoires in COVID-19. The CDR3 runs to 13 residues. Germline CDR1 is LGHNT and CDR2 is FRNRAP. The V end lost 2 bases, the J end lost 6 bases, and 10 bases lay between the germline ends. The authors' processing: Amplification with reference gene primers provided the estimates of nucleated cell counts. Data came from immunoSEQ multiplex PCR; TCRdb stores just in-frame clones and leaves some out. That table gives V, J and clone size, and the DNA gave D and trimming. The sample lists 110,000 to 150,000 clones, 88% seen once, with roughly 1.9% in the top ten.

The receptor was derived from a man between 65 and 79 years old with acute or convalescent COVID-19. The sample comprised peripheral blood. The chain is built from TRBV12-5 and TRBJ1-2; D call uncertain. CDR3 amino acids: CASGLTELDGYTF. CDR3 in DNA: TGTGCTAGTGGTTTGACTGAGCTTGATGGCTACACCTTC.